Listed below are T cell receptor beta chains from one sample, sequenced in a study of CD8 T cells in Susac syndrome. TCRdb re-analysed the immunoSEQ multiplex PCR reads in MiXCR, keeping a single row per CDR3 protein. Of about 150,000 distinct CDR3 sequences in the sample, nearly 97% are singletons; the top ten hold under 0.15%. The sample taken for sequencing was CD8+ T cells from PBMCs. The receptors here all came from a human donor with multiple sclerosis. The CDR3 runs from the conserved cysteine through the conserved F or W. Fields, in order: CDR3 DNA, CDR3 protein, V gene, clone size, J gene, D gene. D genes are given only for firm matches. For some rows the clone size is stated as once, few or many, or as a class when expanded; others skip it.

TGTGCCAGCACCCCAGCAAGCGGGCGGGACAGGGGAGATACGCAGTATTTT CASTPASGRDRGDTQYF TRBV7-9 once TRBJ2-3 TRBD1
TGTGCCTGGAGTACGGGACGGGGAAGGGATCAGCCCCAGCATTTT CAWSTGRGRDQPQHF TRBV30 - TRBJ1-5 -
TGTGCCAGCAGCCCGCAGGGACAGTACAATGAGCAGTTCTTC CASSPQGQYNEQFF TRBV7-9 - TRBJ2-1 TRBD1
TGTGCCTGGAGTGAGGGGACAGCTAACAGTCAGCCCCAGCATTTT CAWSEGTANSQPQHF TRBV30 - TRBJ1-5 TRBD1
TGTGCCACCAGCAGAGAAGGAGGACTAGCGGGGACCACAGATACGCAGTATTTT CATSREGGLAGTTDTQYF TRBV15 - TRBJ2-3 TRBD2
TGTGCCAGCAGCGCCCAAGGGAAGACCCAGTACTTC CASSAQGKTQYF TRBV3-1 - TRBJ2-5 -
TGTGCCAGCAACACCCAGTACTTC CASNTQYF TRBV2 - TRBJ2-5 -
TGTGCCAGCAGCAGACCGGCCGAAAGCACAGATACGCAGTATTTT CASSRPAESTDTQYF TRBV7-9 - TRBJ2-3 -
TGTGCCAGCAGCCCGCTGGAGGATGGCTACACCTTC CASSPLEDGYTF TRBV5-6 once TRBJ1-2 -
TGTGCCAGCAGCCAAGAGGGATTTGGACCCATCTACGAGCAGTACTTC CASSQEGFGPIYEQYF TRBV3-1 - TRBJ2-7 -
TGCGCCAGCAGCCTAGGAGGGACAGACAATCAGCCCCAGCATTTT CASSLGGTDNQPQHF TRBV4-1 - TRBJ1-5 TRBD1
TGCAGTGCTAGAGGGACTAGCGGGGGGGAAGAAAACATTCAGTACTTC CSARGTSGGEENIQYF TRBV20-1 - TRBJ2-4 TRBD2
TGTGCCAGCTCACCAGGTGCAGCATACCAAGAGACCCAGTACTTC CASSPGAAYQETQYF TRBV18 - TRBJ2-5 -
TGTGCCAGCAGCTCCATATTAGGGGGTCCGGGCCACGAGCAGTACTTC CASSSILGGPGHEQYF TRBV7-9 - TRBJ2-7 -